The 8 T cell receptor beta chains reported below all come from one sample, sequenced in a study of human T cells and chemical hapten exposure. One entry per CDR3 protein results from TCRdb running MiXCR on the RACE reads. The sample contains 30,000 or so distinct CDR3 sequences, around 7% of which appear only once. Time point given: healthy volunteer bleed at 2 weeks. Whole blood that had not been fractionated was the source of extracted total RNA. Sample: whole blood. These receptors were obtained from a human donor in good health. Some clones in this sample may be carry-over from other donors' samples.

This clonotype was found many times. V is TRBV7-8 and J is TRBJ2-5; D is possibly TRBD1 (5 bases). Trimming shortened V by 6 bases and J by 1 base, and 15 bases separated the two germline ends. Germline V CDR1 and CDR2: SGHVS, FQNEAQ. The CDR3 loop spans 15 amino acids. In nucleotides, the CDR3 is TGTGCCAGCAGTTCTCAGGGTACAAGCCAAGAGACCCAGTACTTC. It codes for CASSSQGTSQETQYF. The full variable domain, in which reference TRBV7-8 and TRBJ2-5 provide the parts outside the CDR3, is GAGVSQSPRYKVAKRGQDVALRCDPISGHVSLFWYQQALGQGPEFLTYFQNEAQLDKSGLPSDRFFAERPEGSVSTLKIQRTQQEDSAVYLCASSSQGTSQETQYFGPGTRLLVL.

This clonotype was seen more than once but under ten times. The chain has TRBV29-1 and TRBJ1-4; 7 bases line up with TRBD1. CDR1 is SQVTM, CDR2 ANQGSEA, per germline. CDR3 length: 16 residues. V lost 0 bases and J lost 14; bases outside the gene matches: 18. This CDR3 is CSVEDMGQPAEKVLFF. The CDR3 DNA sequence: TGCAGCGTTGAAGATATGGGACAGCCGGCGGAAAAAGTGCTGTTTTTT.

The V call is TRBV6-1, the J call TRBJ1-5; 7 bases are a match to TRBD1. The CDR3 extends over 19 amino acids. V dropped 7 bases and J dropped 0; count of bases not matched to a gene: 18. Germline CDR1 and CDR2: MNHNS and SASEGT. CDR3 in DNA: TGTGCCAGCACCGATGAGGGGACAGCCTACTCTTCTAGCAATCAGCCCCAGCATTTT. The encoded protein is CASTDEGTAYSSSNQPQHF.

The V and J genes are TRBV12-3 or TRBV12-4 and TRBJ2-1; TRBD2 agrees at 12 bases. This CDR3 is 15 amino acids long. The trim removed 6 bases at V and 6 bases at J, leaving 6 bases unmatched. This chain's CDR3 is CASSPTSGGFNEQFF. CDR3 coding DNA: TGTGCCAGCAGCCCTACTAGCGGGGGGTTCAATGAGCAGTTCTTC.

This clonotype was recorded a few times. The genes are TRBV29-1 and TRBJ1-1; TRBD1 is a possible D gene (6 bases). Trimming left V 3 bases short and J 6 bases short, with 17 bases between. The CDR3 is made up of 14 amino acids. CDR1 is SQVTM, CDR2 ANQGSEA, per germline. The chain's CDR3 is CSVDVRGSVSEAFF. In nucleotides, the CDR3 is TGCAGCGTTGATGTCAGGGGAAGTGTTTCTGAAGCTTTCTTT. Full variable domain (remainder filled in from reference TRBV29-1 and TRBJ1-1): SAVISQKPSRDICQRGTSLTIQCQVDSQVTMMFWYRQQPGQSLTLIATANQGSEATYESGFVIDKFPISRPNLTFSTLTVSNMSPEDSSIYLCSVDVRGSVSEAFFGQGTRLTVV.

This clonotype has just a few counts. This sequence joins TRBV7-9 and TRBJ1-1; 10 bases line up with TRBD1. V was pared by 4 bases and J by 6 bases, with 8 bases of the junction left unmatched. Germline lookup yields CDR1 SEHNR and CDR2 FQNEAQ (reference sequence). The CDR3 length is 15 residues. The CDR3 loop is CASSYDRGLGAEAFF. The CDR3 coding sequence is TGTGCCAGCAGCTACGACAGGGGGCTTGGCGCTGAAGCTTTCTTT.

This clonotype was observed at least ten times. The rearrangement links TRBV4-3 to TRBJ1-1, with D uncertain. The CDR3 has 14 amino acids. Germline V gene lookup returns CDR1 LGHNA and CDR2 YSLEER. V lost 0 bases to trimming and J lost 8 bases, with 13 bases between them. CDR3 sequence reads: CASSQDKYRREAFF. The CDR3 nucleotides read TGCGCCAGCAGCCAAGATAAATACAGAAGGGAAGCTTTCTTT.

In its sample, this clonotype was seen a few times. V is TRBV9 and J is TRBJ2-1; D gene uncertain. Germline lookup yields CDR1 SGDLS and CDR2 YYNGEE. The CDR3 loop spans 13 amino acids. Deletions cut 3 bases from V and 4 bases from J, with 8 bases between. The CDR3, as DNA: TGTGCCAGCAGCGCCGACGGTTACAATGAGCAGTTCTTC. This codes for CASSADGYNEQFF.